This T cell receptor (beta chain) came from a study of graft-versus-host responses after intestinal transplantation. At the level of the study: Multivisceral, liver-intestinal, or isolated intestinal transplants were given to recipients. Anti-thymocyte globulin induction preceded around 3 years of tacrolimus and steroid maintenance in all recipients. Whole-study results and caveats: The study found high graft-versus-host to host-versus-graft clonal ratios in allografts of patients with graft-donor T cell macrochimerism. Early HvG declines after transplant were associated with peak circulating GvH clone levels.

The method was immunoSEQ multiplex PCR; TCRdb's version includes in-frame clones alone and lacks a portion of them. The sample consists of 62,000 or so clones, 90% of them appearing once. About this clone itself: Its antigen remains unidentified.

Sequences were derived from unstimulated CD8+ T cells sorted from spleen or lymph node cells, sampled before transplant. The sequence came from a human donor who was the organ donor for an intestinal transplant.

CDR3 region: CASSLGPFLAGEDTGELFF. CDR3 nucleotides: TGTGCCAGCAGCTTAGGCCCCTTCCTAGCGGGAGAGGACACCGGGGAGCTGTTTTTT. V usage is TRBV11-2 and J usage is TRBJ2-2; the match to TRBD2 covers 10 bases. Germline V gene data show CDR1 as SGHAT and CDR2 as FQNNGV. With V trimmed by 1 base and J by 3 bases, 11 bases remained unmatched. There are 19 residues in the CDR3.